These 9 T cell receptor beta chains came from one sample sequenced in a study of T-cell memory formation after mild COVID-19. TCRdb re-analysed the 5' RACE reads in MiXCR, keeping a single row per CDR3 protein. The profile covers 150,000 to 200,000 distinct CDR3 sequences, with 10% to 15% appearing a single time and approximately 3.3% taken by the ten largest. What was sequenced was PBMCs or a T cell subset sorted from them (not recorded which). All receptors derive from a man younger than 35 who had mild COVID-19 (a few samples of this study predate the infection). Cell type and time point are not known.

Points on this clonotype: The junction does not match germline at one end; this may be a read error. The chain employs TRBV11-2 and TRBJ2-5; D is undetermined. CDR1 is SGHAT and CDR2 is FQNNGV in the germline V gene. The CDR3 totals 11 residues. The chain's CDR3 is CDSSPQETQYF. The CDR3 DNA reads TGTGACAGCAGTCCGCAAGAGACCCAGTACTTC.

CDR3 DNA sequence: TGTGCCAGCAGCCTAGAGGCGTCATCCTACAATGAGCAGTTCTTC. It encodes CASSLEASSYNEQFF. This chain links TRBV6-1 with TRBJ2-1; D remains ambiguous. V dropped 6 bases and J dropped 1 base, with 13 bases sitting between them. The CDR3 runs 15 residues. The germline V gene has CDR1 MNHNS and CDR2 SASEGT.

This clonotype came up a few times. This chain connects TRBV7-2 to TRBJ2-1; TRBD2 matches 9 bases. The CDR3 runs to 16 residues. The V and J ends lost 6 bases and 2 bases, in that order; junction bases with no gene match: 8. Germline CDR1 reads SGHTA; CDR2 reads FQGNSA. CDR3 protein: CASSHSGGRTYNEQFF. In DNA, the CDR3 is TGTGCCAGCAGTCATAGCGGGGGCCGAACCTACAATGAGCAGTTCTTC.

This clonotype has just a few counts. The CDR3 region has the DNA TGCAGTGCTAGAGTTAGAAACGGCGGTGAGCAGTACGTC. As protein: CSARVRNGGEQYV. The rearrangement joins TRBV20-1 to TRBJ2-7; D is unclear. The germline gives CDR1 DFQATT, CDR2 SNEGSKA (reference sequence). V was pared by 1 base and J by 7 bases, with 14 bases between. CDR3 size: 13 residues.

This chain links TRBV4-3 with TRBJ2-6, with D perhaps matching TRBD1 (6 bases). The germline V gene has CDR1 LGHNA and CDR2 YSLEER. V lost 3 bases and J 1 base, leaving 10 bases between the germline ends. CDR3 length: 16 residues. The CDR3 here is CASSHVRGSGANVLTF. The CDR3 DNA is TGCGCCAGCAGCCACGTCAGGGGTTCTGGGGCCAACGTCCTGACTTTC.

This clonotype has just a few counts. In DNA form, the CDR3 reads TGTGCCAGCAGCTTAACTCTGGTGGACACTGAAGCTTTCTTT. Translating gives CASSLTLVDTEAFF. The chain joins TRBV7-9 to TRBJ1-1; D is uncertain. The CDR3 consists of 14 residues. Per the germline V gene, CDR1 is SEHNR and CDR2 is FQNEAQ (reference sequence). The ends were cut back, 2 bases at V and 3 bases at J, with 10 bases in the middle.

The CDR3 is CASSVYAGTGLQETQYF. Here the CDR3 DNA reads TGTGCCAGCAGCGTTTACGCTGGGACAGGGCTTCAAGAGACCCAGTACTTC. The rearrangement joins TRBV9 to TRBJ2-5, with TRBD1 identical over 9 bases. Germline V gene lookup returns CDR1 SGDLS and CDR2 YYNGEE. The CDR3 spans 17 residues. With 2 bases clipped from V and 2 bases from J, the junction kept 10 bases outside the gene matches.

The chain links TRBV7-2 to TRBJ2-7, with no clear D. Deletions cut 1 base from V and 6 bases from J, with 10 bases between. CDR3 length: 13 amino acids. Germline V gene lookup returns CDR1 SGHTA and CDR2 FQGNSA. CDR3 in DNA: TGTGCCAGCAGCTTAGTGGGAATGGCCGAGCAGTACTTC. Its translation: CASSLVGMAEQYF.

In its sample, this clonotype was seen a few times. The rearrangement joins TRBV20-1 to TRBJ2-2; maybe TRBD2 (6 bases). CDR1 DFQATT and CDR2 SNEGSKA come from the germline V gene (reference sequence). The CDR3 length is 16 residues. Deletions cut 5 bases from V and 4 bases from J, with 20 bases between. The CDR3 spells CSAGLGAGYVTGELFF. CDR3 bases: TGCAGTGCTGGACTCGGGGCGGGGTACGTCACCGGGGAGCTGTTTTTT.